The sequence of this T cell receptor (beta chain) was determined in a study of cytomegalovirus exposure and HLA in healthy donors. This PCR relied on a set of 60 Vbeta primers and 13 Jbeta primers. Repertoires were generated with immunoSEQ multiplex PCR, while TCRdb's copy carries only in-frame clones and drops some. The data contain 100,000 to 150,000 clones, about 74% of them singletons. Trimming took off 5 bases at V and 5 bases at J, with 13 bases between the two ends. Germline V gene lookup returns CDR1 MRHNA and CDR2 SNTAGT. This CDR3 spans 15 amino acids. Findings of the study overall: Later findings reportedly placed an Asian-associated ancestry cluster below the 666-donor mean for N-insertions. Sequencing had likely introduced a cluster of highly shared sequence variants as an artifact. Analysis was performed later, and it showed HLA-associated TCR beta chains to be more clonally expanded than equally common others.

About this clone itself: Antigen: not known.

This receptor was taken from a woman aged 50 to 65 in good health and CMV-seropositive. V is TRBV6-4 and J is TRBJ1-6; a weak D match, TRBD1 (5 bases). The specimen was PBMCs. CDR3 loop: CASSPQGTDNSPLHF. The CDR3 bases are TGTGCCAGCAGTCCCCAGGGCACTGATAATTCACCCCTCCACTTT.